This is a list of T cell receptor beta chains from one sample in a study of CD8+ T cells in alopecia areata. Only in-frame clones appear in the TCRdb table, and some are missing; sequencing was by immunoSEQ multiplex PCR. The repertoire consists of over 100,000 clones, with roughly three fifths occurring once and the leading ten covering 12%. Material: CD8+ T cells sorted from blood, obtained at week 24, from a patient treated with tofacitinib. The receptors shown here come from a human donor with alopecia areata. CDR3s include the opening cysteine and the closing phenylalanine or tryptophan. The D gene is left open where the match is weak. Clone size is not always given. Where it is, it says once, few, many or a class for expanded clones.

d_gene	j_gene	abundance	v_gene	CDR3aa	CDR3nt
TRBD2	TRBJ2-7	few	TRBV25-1	CASSDPAGGVKNEQYF	TGTGCCAGCAGTGACCCCGCCGGGGGGGTGAAGAACGAGCAGTACTTC
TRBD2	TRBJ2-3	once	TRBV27	CASSLFWLAASTDTQYF	TGTGCCAGCAGTTTATTTTGGCTAGCGGCTAGCACAGATACGCAGTATTTT
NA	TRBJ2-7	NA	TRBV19	CASSLDATYEQYF	TGTGCCAGTAGTTTGGACGCCACCTACGAGCAGTACTTC
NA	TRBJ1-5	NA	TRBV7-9	CASSLSSDQPQHF	TGTGCCAGCAGCTTAAGCAGCGATCAGCCCCAGCATTTT
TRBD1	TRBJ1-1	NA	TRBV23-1	CASSLTGTGNTEAFF	TGCGCCAGCAGTCTTACCGGGACAGGGAACACTGAAGCTTTCTTT
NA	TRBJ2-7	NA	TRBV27	CASSSDFSRYEQYF	TGTGCCAGCAGTTCGGACTTTTCCCGTTACGAGCAGTACTTC
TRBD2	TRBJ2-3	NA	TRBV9	CASSESGGDTDTQYF	TGTGCCAGCAGCGAGAGCGGGGGGGACACAGATACGCAGTATTTT
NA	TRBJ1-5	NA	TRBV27	CASSFLGPRFEPQHF	TGTGCCAGCAGTTTTCTGGGACCGAGGTTCGAGCCCCAGCATTTT
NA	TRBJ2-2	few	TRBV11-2	CASSLVGRLTGELFF	TGTGCCAGCAGCTTAGTAGGCAGGCTGACCGGGGAGCTGTTTTTT
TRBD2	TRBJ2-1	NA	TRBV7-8	CASSFPGLADYNEQFF	TGTGCCAGCAGCTTTCCGGGACTAGCAGACTACAATGAGCAGTTCTTC
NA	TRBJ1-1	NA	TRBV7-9	CASSPQGTEAFF	TGTGCCAGCAGCCCACAGGGAACCGAAGCTTTCTTT
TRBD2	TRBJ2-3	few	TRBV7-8	CASSPTRGQRGADTQYF	TGTGCCAGCAGCCCAACTCGGGGTCAGCGGGGGGCAGATACGCAGTATTTT
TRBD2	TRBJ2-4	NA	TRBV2	CASSEARGDLGNIQYF	TGTGCCAGCAGTGAAGCCCGGGGGGATTTGGGAAACATTCAGTACTTC
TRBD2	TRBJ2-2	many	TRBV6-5	CASSWTSGGAGELFF	TGTGCCAGCAGTTGGACTAGCGGGGGGGCCGGGGAGCTGTTTTTT
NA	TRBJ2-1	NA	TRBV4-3	CASSQAAWAQHNEQFF	TGCGCCAGCAGCCAAGCTGCATGGGCCCAACACAATGAGCAGTTCTTC
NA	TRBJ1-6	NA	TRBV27	CASSLGLYNSPLHF	TGTGCCAGCAGTTTGGGTCTCTATAATTCACCCCTCCACTTT
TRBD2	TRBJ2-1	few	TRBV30	CAWSVGASGVDEQFF	TGTGCCTGGAGTGTAGGCGCTAGCGGGGTCGATGAGCAGTTCTTC
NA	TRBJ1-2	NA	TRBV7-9	CASSLQGSLPLANYGYTF	TGTGCCAGCAGCTTGCAGGGGTCGCTGCCGCTAGCTAACTATGGCTACACCTTC
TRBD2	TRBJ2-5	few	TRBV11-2	CASSPARRGAETQYF	TGTGCCAGCAGCCCTGCACGGCGGGGGGCAGAGACCCAGTACTTC
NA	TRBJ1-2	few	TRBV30	CAWSSLAPSVSGYTF	TGTGCCTGGAGCTCCTTGGCACCCTCAGTCTCTGGCTACACCTTC